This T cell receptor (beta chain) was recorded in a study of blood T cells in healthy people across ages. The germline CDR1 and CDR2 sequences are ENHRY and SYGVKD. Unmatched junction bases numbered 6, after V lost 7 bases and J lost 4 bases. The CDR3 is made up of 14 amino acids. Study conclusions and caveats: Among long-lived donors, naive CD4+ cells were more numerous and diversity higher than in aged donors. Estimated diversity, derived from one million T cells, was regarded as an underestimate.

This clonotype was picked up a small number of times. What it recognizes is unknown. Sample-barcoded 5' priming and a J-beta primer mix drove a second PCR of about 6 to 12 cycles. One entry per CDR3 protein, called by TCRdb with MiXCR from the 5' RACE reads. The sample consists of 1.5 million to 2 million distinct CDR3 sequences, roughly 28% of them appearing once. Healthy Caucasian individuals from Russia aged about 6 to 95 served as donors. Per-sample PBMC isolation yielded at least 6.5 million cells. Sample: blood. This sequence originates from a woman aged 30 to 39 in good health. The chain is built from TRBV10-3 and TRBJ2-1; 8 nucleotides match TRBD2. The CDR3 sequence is CAITGAGDYNEQFF. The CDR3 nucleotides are TGTGCCATCACCGGAGCGGGGGATTACAATGAGCAGTTCTTC.